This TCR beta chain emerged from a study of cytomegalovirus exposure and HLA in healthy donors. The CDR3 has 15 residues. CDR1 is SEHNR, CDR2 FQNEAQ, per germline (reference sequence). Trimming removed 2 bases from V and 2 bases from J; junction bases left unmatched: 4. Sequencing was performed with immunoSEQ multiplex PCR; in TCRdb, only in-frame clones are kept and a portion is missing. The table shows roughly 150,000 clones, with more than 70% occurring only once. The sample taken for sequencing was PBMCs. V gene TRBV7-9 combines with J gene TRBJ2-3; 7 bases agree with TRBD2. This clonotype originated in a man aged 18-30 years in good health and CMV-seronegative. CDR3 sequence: CASSLSSGHTDTQYF. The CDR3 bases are TGTGCCAGCAGCTTAAGTAGCGGGCACACAGATACGCAGTATTTT.